These T cell receptor beta chains were read from a single sample in a study of cytomegalovirus exposure and HLA in healthy donors. Sequenced by immunoSEQ multiplex PCR; TCRdb stores in-frame clones only, minus some. The sample shows 150,000 to 200,000 clones, around 84% of them seen only once. Sequenced input: PBMCs. These TCRs come from a man younger than 35 in good health and CMV-seronegative. The CDR3 runs from the conserved cysteine through the conserved F or W. A D gene is named only where the DNA matches it firmly. A row's size may be missing; if present it is once, few, many or a size class.

abundance,d_gene,j_gene,v_gene,CDR3aa,CDR3nt
NA,TRBD1,TRBJ2-7,TRBV18,CASSREQGAPYEQYF,TGTGCCAGCTCACGGGAGCAGGGGGCCCCCTACGAGCAGTACTTC
NA,TRBD1,TRBJ1-5,TRBV7-9,CASSLHWGQSDHQPQHF,TGTGCCAGCAGCCTCCACTGGGGACAGTCAGATCATCAGCCCCAGCATTTT
once,NA,TRBJ1-5,TRBV9,CASSPGGGREQPQHF,TGTGCCAGCAGCCCCGGGGGGGGCCGGGAGCAGCCCCAGCATTTT
NA,TRBD1,TRBJ2-3,TRBV5-1,CASSLAGDRASDTQYF,TGCGCCAGCAGCTTGGCCGGGGACAGGGCGTCAGATACGCAGTATTTT
NA,NA,TRBJ1-2,TRBV19,CASGGPYYGYTF,TGTGCCAGCGGGGGGCCGTACTATGGCTACACCTTC
once,NA,TRBJ2-2,TRBV2,CASSWTEGNTGELFF,TGTGCCAGCAGTTGGACAGAAGGGAACACCGGGGAGCTGTTTTTT
NA,TRBD1,TRBJ1-6,TRBV10-3,CAIKGTGGFNSPLHF,TGTGCCATCAAAGGGACAGGGGGATTTAATTCACCCCTCCACTTT
NA,TRBD2,TRBJ2-1,TRBV5-1,CASSSEGLGVKNEQFF,TGCGCCAGCAGCTCGGAGGGACTAGGCGTGAAGAATGAGCAGTTCTTC
few,TRBD2,TRBJ2-5,TRBV5-1,CASTLGGAGGPWETQYF,TGCGCCAGCACCCTCGGAGGGGCGGGAGGCCCGTGGGAGACCCAGTACTTC
NA,NA,TRBJ1-1,TRBV6-1,CASSRTGQAEAFF,TGTGCCAGCAGTCGTACAGGGCAGGCTGAAGCTTTCTTT
NA,TRBD1,TRBJ2-7,TRBV7-2,CASSRGQDNSYEQYF,TGTGCCAGCAGCAGGGGACAGGACAACTCCTACGAGCAGTACTTC
NA,TRBD2,TRBJ2-7,TRBV5-1,CASMIASGYEQYF,TGCGCCAGCATGATTGCTAGCGGCTACGAGCAGTACTTC
few,TRBD1,TRBJ1-4,TRBV7-9,CASSFAGTGGEKLFF,TGTGCCAGCAGCTTCGCCGGGACAGGGGGTGAAAAACTGTTTTTT
NA,TRBD2,TRBJ2-5,TRBV9,CASSLGGGREETQYF,TGTGCCAGCAGCTTAGGGGGCGGGAGGGAAGAGACCCAGTACTTC
NA,NA,TRBJ1-1,TRBV5-1,CASSSQVGRRDTEAFF,TGCGCCAGCAGCTCACAGGTGGGGCGAAGGGACACTGAAGCTTTCTTT
NA,NA,TRBJ1-5,TRBV6-5,CASSPTPGEPQHF,TGTGCCAGCAGTCCTACCCCAGGGGAGCCCCAGCATTTT
NA,NA,TRBJ1-4,TRBV6-1,CASSSRANEKLFF,TGTGCCAGCAGTTCACGAGCTAATGAAAAACTGTTTTTT